The following is a TCR beta chain sequence with its context. No antigen is known for it. There are no base qualities to consult, and no much larger clone falls within one base. The library came from PCR. TCRdb records Illumina HiSeq 2500 as the sequencer. TCR library preparation used molecular barcoding, with unique molecular identifiers applied to normalize quantification of the TCRbeta repertoire. TCRdb reworked the public reads: Q25 trimming with fastp, MiXCR clone assembly, productive beta chains retained. Entries are consolidated by CDR3 protein sequence, retaining the most common genes and DNA. This sample has approximately 800,000 distinct CDR3 sequences in its table, and less than 20% of those were observed once. In total, the top ten clones hold roughly 4.8% of the sample. The treatment or condition label corresponds to: allogeneic hematopoietic cell transplantation with graft depleted of TCRalphabeta T cells and CD19 B cells. TCRalphabeta/CD19-depleted allogeneic hematopoietic cell grafts were given to the transplant recipients, all of whom were children.

This entry is derived from a study of T-cell reconstitution after alpha-beta-depleted transplantation in children (dated by TCRdb to about 2016). For context, the study as a whole: The study quantitatively tracked T-cell immune reconstitution after TCRalphabeta/CD19-depleted allogeneic hematopoietic cell transplantation in children using TCR repertoire profiling.

What the work shows at the level of the full study, not this receptor alone: In some patients, high TCRbeta diversity at day 60 was attributed to recipient T cells and intrathymic progenitors that had survived conditioning. About two months after transplant, the apparently early recovery of alphabetaT-cell counts reportedly depended on just several hundred clones that had expanded rapidly and came from non-depleted graft cells. Over the following months the frequencies of hyperexpanded clones went down, and after one year T-cell counts and TCRbeta diversity were mostly credited to newly produced T cells.

The sample was PBMCs, mostly from graft donor cells, taken 360 days after TCRalphabeta/CD19-depleted stem cell transplant. This TCR was recovered from a male patient under 18 who had a stem cell transplant for acute lymphoblastic leukemia, so the T cells may come from the graft donor.

The CDR3 amino acid sequence is: CASSQLAGGANVLTF. The DNA is as follows: TGCGCCAGCAGCCAACTAGCGGGGGGGGCCAACGTCCTGACTTTC. Recombination joined TRBV4-1 with TRBJ2-6; 9 bases in between match TRBD2. The germline V end is reduced by 2 bases and the J end by 4 bases; junction bases left unmatched: 0. Including cysteine and phenylalanine, the CDR3 has 15 amino acids. Of all the DNA, just the CDR3 is kept, 45 bases in frame from base 1. CDR1 and CDR2, per the germline V gene, are MGHRA and YSYEKL.